The sequence of this T cell receptor beta chain was determined in a study of blood T cell repertoires in COVID-19. Overall study: The origin of the acute and convalescent COVID-19 samples was the United States, Italy and Spain. T cells, B-cell-depleted T cells, or PBMCs provided the cDNA or gDNA that served as material.

Authors' analysis steps: Scientists estimated how many nucleated cells there were by amplifying reference gene primers. Some clones are missing from TCRdb's copy, which holds only in-frame ones; the method was immunoSEQ multiplex PCR. V and J calls and clone size are copied from that table; D and trimming were computed from the DNA. The sample consists of roughly 250,000 clones, under 90% of them appearing once. Per the germline V gene, CDR1 is MNHEY and CDR2 is SVGAGI. This CDR3 has 14 amino acids. Trimming removed 5 bases from V and 0 bases from J, with 8 bases in between. The sequence derives from a woman aged 60-75 years with active or convalescent COVID-19. The material sequenced was peripheral blood. The rearrangement uses TRBV6-5 and TRBJ1-5; no clear D gene. In DNA form, the CDR3 reads TGTGCCAGCAGTCCCCTTTATAGCAATCAGCCCCAGCATTTT. Protein product: CASSPLYSNQPQHF.